This is a list of T cell receptor beta chains from one sample in a study of T cell responses to AZD1222 COVID-19 vaccine. Data came from immunoSEQ multiplex PCR; TCRdb stores just in-frame clones and leaves some out. This table has some 110,000 clones, 85% to 90% appearing once. Sequenced material: peripheral blood, taken on day 0 of AZD1222 vaccination. All receptors come from an adult in good health. Both conserved end residues are part of each CDR3.

V,CDR3
TRBV11-2,CASSQGLALVQDTQYF
TRBV6-1,CASSEGGGRAFF
TRBV2,CASKDFLYNEQFF
TRBV5-4,CASSFKQGGGNTIYF
TRBV4-1,CASSPATGGTEAFF
TRBV30,CAWSVGRGFEQYF
TRBV29-1,CSVRRQGPNSPLHF
TRBV4-3,CASSNTGFGTEAFF
TRBV28,CASSFFGGRGNQPQHF
TRBV15,CATSLPRAERREKLFF
TRBV18,CASSPGGISYGYTF
TRBV7-3,CASSGGIAGATGRTDTQYF
TRBV15,CATSRAGTGYNEQFF
TRBV7-8,CASSSWTGHSEEQYF
TRBV19,CASSAGGGPTNEKLFF
TRBV30,CAWSQPGQAGYTF
TRBV3-1/TRBV3-2,CASSHRSSGNTIYF
TRBV5-1,CASSLAGQGGNEKLFF
TRBV10-3,CAISVGTDYGYTF
TRBV11-2,CASSPGAGGGVTQYF
TRBV30,CAWSQGIANTIYF
TRBV5-5,CASSFAALDTEAFF
TRBV3-1/TRBV3-2,CASSQGYGYTF
TRBV18,CASSPGAGEGTEAFF
TRBV7-2,CASSLVSTRQTAGGYTF
TRBV6-2/TRBV6-3,CASSDPGRVGTQYF
TRBV9,CASSATSPISYNEQFF
TRBV6-4,CASSDSASGSADTQYF
TRBV7-9,CASSLGGDNQPQHF
TRBV4-3,CASSQGQGGTEAFF
TRBV6-5,CASSYSTQGRGEQYF
TRBV27,CASTPRGRVTAFF
TRBV19,CASLRSGSNQPQHF